This entry features one TCR beta chain sequence. What antigen it recognizes has not been identified. Base qualities are not provided; no much larger clone lies one nucleotide away. This entry belongs to a study of shared clonotypes between healthy human individuals (dated by TCRdb to about 2020). With regard to the full study: The cohort comprised a couple of women and a few men aged 18 to 49 years. Different laboratories and diverse techniques were used to prepare libraries and sequence TCR repertoires, to increase sequencing depth and limit assay-specific biases. Each donor's leukapheresis produced roughly between roughly 0.94 and 9.5 billion PBMCs. To estimate repertoire size and how much clonotypes are shared between individuals, the study performed deep sequencing of blood TCR repertoires from roughly five healthy adults. Overall study outcomes, separate from this receptor: Pairwise subsampling led to the expectation that sequencing depth would affect the degree of clonotype sharing among donors. The small number of donors limited the genetic and exposure-history diversity represented. Only blood was sampled, and tissue TCR repertoires likely differ from those in blood.

The donors were healthy, HIV-negative adults who had no recently reported acute infections or vaccinations. All donors were Caucasian adults living in Nashville, Tennessee, USA. For unsorted samples, some 90 million PBMCs were counted and genomic DNA was extracted with the QIAamp DNA Blood Mini kit. After blood collection by leukapheresis, PBMCs were isolated using Ficoll-Histopaque density gradient centrifugation and then cryopreserved in the vapor phase of liquid nitrogen. Using the deep immunoSEQ assay, multiplex PCR amplified TCR CDR3 regions from genomic DNA. Genomic DNA extracted from each cell subset was distributed evenly over all wells of several immunoSEQ 96-well plates, and each plate served as one replicate. For unsorted PBMC, each replicate PCR was loaded with approximately 0.3 ug genomic DNA, equivalent to approximately 33,000 T cell genomes. Ten immunoSEQ deep assay plates were used to sequence the unsorted PBMC genomic DNA. The purified libraries were quantified using a Qubit 3.0 fluorometer, sized with a Bioanalyzer 2100, and then quantified again using the KAPA Library Quantification kit. Every immunoSEQ 96-well plate was sequenced on a separate single-read 150-cycle Illumina NextSeq 550 flow cell. The study's processing was this. Because the immunoSEQ output held only junctional sequences and lacked quality scores, the filtering could not match the filtering applied to full-length reads. Sequences were annotated with PyIR, a Python wrapper for IgBLAST v1.9, using IMGT germline references to assign V/J genes and CDR3. Reads were filtered out if the reads had weak V/J assignments (E-value above 1e-6), no CDR3, stop codons, out-of-frame junctions, or ambiguous translated residues. A V3J clonotype was defined by an identical inferred V gene, J gene, and CDR3 amino acid sequence. To compute the percentage overlap between repertoires, the number of shared unique clonotypes was divided by the size of the smaller repertoire. RTK rarefaction, the Chao1 estimator, and Recon v2.1 estimates of unobserved clonotypes were used to assess repertoire richness. In its TCRdb copy, this immuneACCESS table keeps in-frame sequences only and misses some clones. Where compared with another copy, unresolved V genes explain less than half of these, and the others have no known cause. That table is the source of V, J and clone size, and D and trimming were worked out from the DNA. For this sample there are around 440,000 clones; roughly three quarters appear just once. The top ten constitute approximately 12% of the sample.

For CDR1 and CDR2, the germline V gene (reference sequence) lists MNHEY and SMNVEV. From the cysteine through the phenylalanine, the CDR3 covers 15 amino acids. Only the CDR3 DNA is retained, 45 bases long and in frame from the first base. Deletion took 5 bases off V and 5 bases off J, with a span of 17 bases between the germline ends. This receptor chain uses TRBV27 and TRBJ2-3; the D segment is perhaps TRBD1 or TRBD2, each sharing 5 matched bases. Material for sequencing was PBMCs. This sequence was found in a woman aged 40 to 50 in good health. Some clones in this sample may be carry-over from other donors' samples. The bases read TGTGCCAGCAGTCCCGGGACCCGCCGGGGAGATACGCAGTATTTT. It encodes CASSPGTRRGDTQYF.